This T cell receptor (beta chain) was sequenced for a study of blood T cell repertoires in COVID-19. Study at large: There were acute and convalescent COVID-19 samples, and they came from the United States, Italy and Spain. From T cells, B-cell-depleted T cells, or PBMCs came the material, which was cDNA or gDNA.

In the original analysis: Estimation of nucleated cell counts relied on the amplification of reference gene primers. Only in-frame clones appear in the TCRdb table, and some are missing; sequencing was by immunoSEQ multiplex PCR. V, J and clone size were drawn from that table, and D and trimming were deduced from the DNA. The table has over 60,000 clones, about 88% seen once. This CDR3 has 15 amino acids. Trimming removed 5 bases at V and 1 base at J, with 14 bases between. Germline CDR1 reads SGHAT; CDR2 reads FQNNGV. The rearrangement links TRBV11-2 to TRBJ1-1; weak D call: TRBD1 (5 bases). Input material: peripheral blood. This sequence was found in a man aged 65 to 79 with active or convalescent COVID-19. CDR3 nucleotide sequence: TGTGCCAGCAGCCCGACTGGGGCTCGGAACACTGAAGCTTTCTTT. It translates to CASSPTGARNTEAFF.